This T cell receptor (beta chain) is from a study of low-dose radiotherapy and immunotherapy resistance in tumors. Primers used for first-strand cDNA, a TRAV- and TRBV-specific set, covered both alpha and beta chains. PCR amplification of the TCRs was performed with Phusion for 15 to 25 PCR cycles, and it relied on a constant-region primer together with a V-primer adapter. TCRdb re-analysed the reads in MiXCR, keeping a single row per CDR3 protein. Of roughly 76,000 distinct CDR3 sequences in the sample, around 18% were seen once. The table lists this clonotype with many counts. Regarding time point: before trial treatment. The TCR sequence derives from a male donor with prostate cancer. This material consisted of PBMCs, taken before treatment.

The CDR3 DNA follows: TGTGCCAGCAGCACCACCGGGGGGGACGCTGGCTACACCTTC. It specifies CASSTTGGDAGYTF. J is TRBJ1-2 and V is TRBV7-2; possibly TRBD1 for D (5 bases). Germline CDR1 and CDR2: SGHTA and FQGNSA. V lost 5 bases and J 7 bases, leaving 17 bases between the germline ends. There are 14 residues in the CDR3.